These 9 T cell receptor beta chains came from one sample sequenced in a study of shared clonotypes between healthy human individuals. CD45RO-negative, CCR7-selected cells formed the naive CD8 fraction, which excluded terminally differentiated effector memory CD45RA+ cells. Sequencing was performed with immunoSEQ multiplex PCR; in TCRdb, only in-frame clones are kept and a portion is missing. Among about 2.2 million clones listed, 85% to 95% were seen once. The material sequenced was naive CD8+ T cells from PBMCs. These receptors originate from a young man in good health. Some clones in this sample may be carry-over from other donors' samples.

CDR3: CAISDSGAAGGPSDTQYF. The CDR3 coding sequence is TGTGCCATCAGTGACTCTGGGGCGGCGGGAGGGCCCTCAGATACGCAGTATTTT. The genes are TRBV10-3 and TRBJ2-3, with TRBD2 matching over 9 bases. After removal of 3 bases from V and 4 bases from J, the junction contained 14 bases not matched to a gene. Germline V gene sequence: CDR1 ENHRY, CDR2 SYGVKD. This CDR3 is built from 18 residues.

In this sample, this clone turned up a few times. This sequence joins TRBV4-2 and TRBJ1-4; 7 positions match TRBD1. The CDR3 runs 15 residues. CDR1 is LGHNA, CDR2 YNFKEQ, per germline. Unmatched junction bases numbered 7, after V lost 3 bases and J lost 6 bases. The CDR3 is CASSQAGTAYEKLFF. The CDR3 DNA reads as TGTGCCAGCAGCCAGGCCGGGACAGCCTATGAAAAACTGTTTTTT.

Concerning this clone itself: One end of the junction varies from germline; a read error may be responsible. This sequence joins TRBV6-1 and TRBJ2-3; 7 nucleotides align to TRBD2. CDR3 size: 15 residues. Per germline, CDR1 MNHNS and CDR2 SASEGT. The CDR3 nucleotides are TGTGCCAGCAGTGAAGCGGGGACTATCACATATACGCAGTATTTT. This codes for CASSEAGTITYTQYF.

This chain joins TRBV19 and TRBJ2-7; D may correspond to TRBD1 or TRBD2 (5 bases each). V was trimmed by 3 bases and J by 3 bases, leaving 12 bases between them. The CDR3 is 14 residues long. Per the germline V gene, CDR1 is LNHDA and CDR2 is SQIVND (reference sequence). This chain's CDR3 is CASSISGTIYEQYF. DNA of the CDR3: TGTGCCAGTAGTATTAGTGGGACGATCTACGAGCAGTACTTC.

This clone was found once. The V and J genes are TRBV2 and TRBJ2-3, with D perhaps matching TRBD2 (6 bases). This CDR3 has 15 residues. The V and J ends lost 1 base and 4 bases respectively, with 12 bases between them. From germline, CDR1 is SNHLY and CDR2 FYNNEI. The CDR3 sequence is CASSEVTGVADTQYF. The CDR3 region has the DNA TGTGCCAGCAGTGAAGTTACGGGAGTGGCAGATACGCAGTATTTT. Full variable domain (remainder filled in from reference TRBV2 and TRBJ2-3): EPEVTQTPSHQVTQMGQEVILRCVPISNHLYFYWYRQILGQKVEFLVSFYNNEISEKSEIFDDQFSVERPDGSNFTLKIRSTKLEDSAMYFCASSEVTGVADTQYFGPGTRLTVL.

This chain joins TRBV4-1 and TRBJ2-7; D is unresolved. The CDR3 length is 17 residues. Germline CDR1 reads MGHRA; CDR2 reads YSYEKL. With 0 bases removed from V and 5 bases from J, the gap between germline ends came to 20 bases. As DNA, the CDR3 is TGCGCCAGCAGCCAAGAGGTGCCCAGCTCGGAGAGCGACGAGCAGTACTTC. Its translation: CASSQEVPSSESDEQYF.

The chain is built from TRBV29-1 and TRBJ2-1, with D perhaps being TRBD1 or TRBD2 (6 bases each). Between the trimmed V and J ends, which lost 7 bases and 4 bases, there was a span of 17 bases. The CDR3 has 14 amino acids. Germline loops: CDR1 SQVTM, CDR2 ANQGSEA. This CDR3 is CSAPGDKRYNEQFF. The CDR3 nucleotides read TGCAGCGCCCCGGGGGACAAGAGATACAATGAGCAGTTCTTC.

For the CDR3, the DNA is TGTGCCAGCAGTTTTCTCCCCGGGACAGGGACCGAGACCCAGTACTTC. Amino acid sequence: CASSFLPGTGTETQYF. V and J are TRBV27 and TRBJ2-5, with TRBD1 matching 9 bases. The CDR3 is 16 amino acids. The V gene's germline CDR1 is MNHEY and CDR2 SMNVEV (reference sequence). The V segment lost 3 bases and the J segment 5 bases; nucleotides outside the gene matches: 10.

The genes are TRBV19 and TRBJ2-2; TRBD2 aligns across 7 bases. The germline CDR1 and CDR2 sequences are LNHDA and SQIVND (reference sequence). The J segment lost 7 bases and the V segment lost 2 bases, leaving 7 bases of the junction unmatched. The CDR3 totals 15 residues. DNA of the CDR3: TGTGCCAGTAGTATAACCAGCGGGACCGTCGGGGAGCTGTTTTTT. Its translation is CASSITSGTVGELFF. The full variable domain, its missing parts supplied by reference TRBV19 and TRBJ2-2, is DGGITQSPKYLFRKEGQNVTLSCEQNLNHDAMYWYRQDPGQGLRLIYYSQIVNDFQKGDIAEGYSVSREKKESFPLTVTSAQKNPTAFYLCASSITSGTVGELFFGEGSRLTVL.